Shown below are 24 T cell receptor beta chains from a single sample sequenced in a study of cytomegalovirus exposure and HLA in healthy donors. Here immunoSEQ multiplex PCR was the method, and the copy in TCRdb shows in-frame clones only, minus some. The table records tens of thousands of clones, roughly 97% of them present only once. Sample: PBMCs. These receptors came from a young man in good health and CMV-seronegative.

The rearrangement joins TRBV27 to TRBJ2-7, with D perhaps matching TRBD1 (6 bases). Germline V gene data show CDR1 as MNHEY and CDR2 as SMNVEV (reference sequence). V lost 6 bases to trimming and J lost 2 bases, with 14 bases between them. The CDR3 extends over 14 amino acids. Here the CDR3 reads CASSPTAGAYEQYF. The CDR3 DNA reads as TGTGCCAGCAGCCCTACTGCAGGGGCCTACGAGCAGTACTTC.

This clone was seen only once. The chain joins TRBV19 to TRBJ1-5; D is ambiguous. The CDR3 contains 16 residues. Germline values: CDR1 LNHDA, CDR2 SQIVND (reference sequence). V was pared by 5 bases and J by 0 bases, with 14 bases between. CDR3 DNA sequence: TGTGCCAGTAGTCTTAAGACAAGCTATAGCAATCAGCCCCAGCATTTT. This translates into CASSLKTSYSNQPQHF.

This rearrangement joins TRBV25-1 to TRBJ1-5, with 8 bases lining up with TRBD1. The CDR3 length is 16 residues. Trimming at V came to 3 bases and at J to 3 bases, leaving 7 bases not matched to a gene. The germline V gene has CDR1 MGHDK and CDR2 SYGVNS. The CDR3 DNA is TGTGCCAGCAGTGACTCCAGGACAGGGATCAATCAGCCCCAGCATTTT. Its protein is CASSDSRTGINQPQHF.

The rearrangement links TRBV7-6 to TRBJ2-1; 9 positions agree with TRBD2. This CDR3 contains 15 residues. V was clipped by 4 bases and J by 3 bases; unmatched bases: 4. The germline CDR1 and CDR2 sequences are SGHVS and FNYEAQ. The CDR3 region is CASSSGLARYNEQFF. CDR3 bases: TGTGCCAGCAGCTCCGGACTAGCGCGCTACAATGAGCAGTTCTTC.

The chain recombines TRBV25-1 with TRBJ1-4; TRBD1 aligns across 12 bases. This CDR3 is 15 amino acids long. CDR1 is MGHDK, CDR2 SYGVNS, per germline. V shed 0 bases and J 8 bases; nucleotides not matched to a gene: 1. The CDR3 region has the DNA TGTGCCAGCAGTGAATACGGGACAGGGGGCGAAAAACTGTTTTTT. As protein: CASSEYGTGGEKLFF.

The rearrangement uses TRBV27 and TRBJ2-6; D is unresolved. This CDR3 comprises 20 residues. V lost 3 bases to trimming and J lost 0 bases, with 21 bases between them. Germline V CDR1 and CDR2: MNHEY, SMNVEV (reference sequence). CDR3 region: CASSFYSGSSLYSGANVLTF. CDR3 bases: TGTGCCAGCAGTTTCTACAGTGGAAGCTCTCTCTACTCTGGGGCCAACGTCCTGACTTTC.

The chain recombines TRBV5-8 with TRBJ1-5; unclear D gene. The CDR3 has 18 amino acids. Germline V gives CDR1 SGHTS, CDR2 YDEGEE. V shed 2 bases and J shed 0 bases, with 18 bases lying between them. CDR3 residues: CASSFFSGSPSSNQPQHF. The CDR3 region has the DNA TGTGCCAGCAGCTTCTTTTCGGGAAGCCCCTCTAGCAATCAGCCCCAGCATTTT.

This clone appeared a few times. The chain recombines TRBV15 with TRBJ2-4, with D perhaps TRBD1 (6 bases). The CDR3 length is 13 residues. Trimming took 4 bases from V and 8 from J, leaving 12 bases between them. The germline V gene has CDR1 LNHNV and CDR2 YYDKDF (reference sequence). The CDR3 region is CATSKADSDIQYF. DNA of the CDR3: TGTGCCACCAGCAAGGCGGACAGCGACATTCAGTACTTC.

The V call is TRBV27, the J call TRBJ2-7; a weak D match, TRBD2 (5 bases). Germline V gene data show CDR1 as MNHEY and CDR2 as SMNVEV (reference sequence). CDR3 length equals 13 residues. V shed 2 bases and J shed 5 bases, with 10 bases lying between them. CDR3 amino acids: CASSLIYGDEQYF. CDR3 nucleotides: TGTGCCAGCAGTTTAATATACGGGGACGAGCAGTACTTC.

This chain joins TRBV11-3 and TRBJ2-2, with D possibly being TRBD1 (5 bases). Trimming left V 2 bases short and J 3 bases short, with 10 bases between. The CDR3 has 15 residues. Germline V CDR1 and CDR2: SGHNT, YENEEA. CDR3 sequence: CASSLRGSDTGELFF. CDR3 coding DNA: TGTGCCAGCAGCTTAAGGGGATCGGACACCGGGGAGCTGTTTTTT.

The gene calls are TRBV28 and TRBJ1-2, with unresolved D. Trimming left V 1 base short and J 8 bases short, with 11 bases between. The CDR3 is 13 residues long. Germline V gene lookup returns CDR1 MDHEN and CDR2 SYDVKM. The CDR3 protein is CASSLSRGGGYTF. The CDR3, as DNA: TGTGCCAGCAGTTTATCGCGGGGTGGCGGCTACACCTTC.

This clone was found once. The gene calls are TRBV2 and TRBJ1-2, with unresolved D. Trimming took off 1 base at V and 6 bases at J, with 3 bases between the two ends. This CDR3 is built from 11 residues. The V gene's germline CDR1 is SNHLY and CDR2 FYNNEI. In nucleotides, the CDR3 is TGTGCCAGCAGTGAAGAGCATGGCTACACCTTC. It codes for CASSEEHGYTF. Supplemented by reference TRBV2 and TRBJ1-2, the full variable domain reads EPEVTQTPSHQVTQMGQEVILRCVPISNHLYFYWYRQILGQKVEFLVSFYNNEISEKSEIFDDQFSVERPDGSNFTLKIRSTKLEDSAMYFCASSEEHGYTFGSGTRLTVV.

This sequence joins TRBV7-8 and TRBJ2-7; 7 nucleotides match TRBD2. The length of the CDR3 is 14 residues. V trimming: 1 base; J trimming: 3 bases; junction bases outside the gene matches: 3. CDR1 SGHVS and CDR2 FQNEAQ come from the germline V gene. The chain's CDR3 is CASSLGGGNYEQYF. The CDR3, as DNA: TGTGCCAGCAGCTTAGGGGGGGGGAACTACGAGCAGTACTTC.

The chain is built from TRBV28 and TRBJ2-3, with 10 positions matching TRBD1. Germline values: CDR1 MDHEN, CDR2 SYDVKM. J gave up 0 bases and V 4 bases, and 4 bases lay outside the gene matches. This CDR3 has 16 residues. The CDR3 is CASSSGDRGSTDTQYF. Here the CDR3 DNA reads TGTGCCAGCAGTTCAGGGGACAGGGGTAGCACAGATACGCAGTATTTT.

The chain joins TRBV4-1 to TRBJ2-4; 8 nucleotides match TRBD2. Per germline, CDR1 MGHRA and CDR2 YSYEKL. This CDR3 has 17 residues. J was trimmed by 1 base and V by 3 bases; bases with no gene match: 8. CDR3 in amino acids: CASSQPTSGAAKNIQYF. DNA of the CDR3: TGCGCCAGCAGCCAGCCCACTAGCGGTGCGGCCAAAAACATTCAGTACTTC.

The chain combines TRBV2 with TRBJ2-1; 10 bases are shared with TRBD2. Trimming took 8 bases from V and 4 from J; bases not matched to a gene: 8. Germline V gene lookup returns CDR1 SNHLY and CDR2 FYNNEI. This CDR3 has 15 amino acids. The CDR3 DNA reads as TGTGCCAGCTCCTGGGTAGCGGGAGGTTACAATGAGCAGTTCTTC. Translating gives CASSWVAGGYNEQFF.

The V gene is TRBV11-2, the J gene TRBJ1-2; D remains unclear. CDR3 size: 13 residues. Germline V gene data show CDR1 as SGHAT and CDR2 as FQNNGV. V lost 5 bases and J 8 bases, leaving 15 bases between the germline ends. The CDR3 spells CASSPTTRMGYTF. For the CDR3, the DNA is TGTGCCAGCAGCCCCACGACACGGATGGGCTACACCTTC.

The chain recombines TRBV27 with TRBJ1-2; the D gene is possibly TRBD1 (5 bases). V was cut by 4 bases and J by 8 bases, with 20 bases left in between. Germline V CDR1 and CDR2: MNHEY, SMNVEV (reference sequence). The CDR3 totals 15 residues. This CDR3 is CASSWRGHFEGGYTF. As DNA, the CDR3 is TGTGCCAGCAGTTGGAGGGGCCATTTCGAAGGGGGCTACACCTTC.

The chain joins TRBV10-3 to TRBJ2-1; the match to TRBD2 covers 9 bases. CDR1 and CDR2 from the germline V gene are ENHRY and SYGVKD. The CDR3 is 15 residues long. The V and J ends lost 4 bases and 2 bases, in that order; junction bases with no gene match: 3. CDR3 amino acids: CAISGLADTYNEQFF. The CDR3 nucleotides are TGTGCCATCAGTGGACTAGCGGACACCTACAATGAGCAGTTCTTC.

This clone was seen only once. The chain recombines TRBV6-5 with TRBJ2-2; 9 bases fit TRBD2. The V segment lost 0 bases and the J segment 6 bases; nucleotides outside the gene matches: 5. The CDR3 covers 16 residues. CDR1 is MNHEY and CDR2 is SVGAGI in the germline V gene. The CDR3 DNA reads as TGTGCCAGCAGTTACTCGAGCGGGAGGTATTCCGGGGAGCTGTTTTTT. Protein sequence: CASSYSSGRYSGELFF.

The chain is built from TRBV6-5 and TRBJ1-3; TRBD1 matches at 7 bases. Germline trimming cut 1 base from V and 4 bases from J; bases unmatched to any gene: 1. The CDR3 has 14 amino acids. From germline, CDR1 is MNHEY and CDR2 SVGAGI. The CDR3 here is CASSYFRGGNTIYF. CDR3 DNA sequence: TGTGCCAGCAGTTACTTCAGGGGGGGAAACACCATATATTTT.

The rearrangement joins TRBV7-2 to TRBJ2-5; the D gene is possibly TRBD2 (5 bases). V lost 10 bases, J lost 4 bases, and 22 bases lay in between. From germline, CDR1 is SGHTA and CDR2 FQGNSA. This CDR3 is 15 amino acids long. The CDR3 loop reads CATTLSGGPGETQYF. CDR3 nucleotides: TGTGCCACCACCCTCAGTGGAGGCCCCGGAGAGACCCAGTACTTC.

This sequence joins TRBV7-9 and TRBJ2-1; TRBD1 is a possible D gene (5 bases). V was trimmed by 3 bases and J by 0 bases, leaving 18 bases between them. The CDR3 length is 18 residues. The germline V gene has CDR1 SEHNR and CDR2 FQNEAQ (reference sequence). The DNA of the CDR3 is TGTGCCAGCAGCTTGACCCTAATGACAGCCTTCTCCTACAATGAGCAGTTCTTC. Amino acids: CASSLTLMTAFSYNEQFF.

The chain links TRBV19 to TRBJ2-1, with D uncertain. CDR1 and CDR2 (germline): LNHDA, SQIVND (reference sequence). V was shortened by 3 bases and J by 0 bases, with 9 bases between the two germline ends. CDR3 length equals 15 residues. CDR3 DNA sequence: TGTGCCAGTAGTATTGCCGCCAGCTCCTACAATGAGCAGTTCTTC. It yields the protein CASSIAASSYNEQFF.